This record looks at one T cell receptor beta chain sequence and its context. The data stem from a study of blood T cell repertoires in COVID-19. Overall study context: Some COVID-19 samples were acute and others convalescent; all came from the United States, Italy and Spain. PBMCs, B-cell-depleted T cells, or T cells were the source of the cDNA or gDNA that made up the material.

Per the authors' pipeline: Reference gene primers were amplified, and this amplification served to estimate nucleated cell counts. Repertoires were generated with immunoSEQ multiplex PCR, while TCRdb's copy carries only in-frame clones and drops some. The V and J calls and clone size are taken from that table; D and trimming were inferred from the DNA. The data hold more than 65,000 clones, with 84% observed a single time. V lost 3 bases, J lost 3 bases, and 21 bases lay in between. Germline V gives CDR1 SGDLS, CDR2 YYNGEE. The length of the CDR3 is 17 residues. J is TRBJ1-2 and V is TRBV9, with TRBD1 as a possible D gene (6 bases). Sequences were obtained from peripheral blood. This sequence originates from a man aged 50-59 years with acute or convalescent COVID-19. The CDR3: CASSDSFGRGGDYGYTF. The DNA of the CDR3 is TGTGCCAGCAGCGACTCCTTTGGGAGGGGGGGCGACTATGGCTACACCTTC.